Listed here is a single T cell receptor (beta chain). Its antigen target is currently unknown. No base qualities exist here, and no much larger clone lies one base off it. The data were obtained in a study of blood T cell repertoires in COVID-19 (dated by TCRdb to the early 2020s). Regarding the research as a whole: Samples from collaborators originated in the United States, Italy and Spain and spanned both the acute and convalescent phases of COVID-19. The prospective study material was composed of cDNA or gDNA derived from T cells, B-cell-depleted T cells, or PBMCs. The dataset comprised deeply sampled blood TCRbeta repertoires from subjects exposed to, actively infected with, or recovered from COVID-19. A freely available public database, intended as a resource for researchers studying the immune response to SARS-CoV-2, is where the repertoires were released. Samples came from the ongoing ImmuneRACE study (first 160 participants) plus 1,254 subjects from 6 global collaborators. Nearly every sample came with metadata listing a de-identified subject ID, COVID-19 status, age in years and sex. Where available, HLA class I and class II types were taken from metadata supplied by the sample provider and were not determined by assay-based typing. Study-level results and caveats: The amount of clinical and demographic metadata varied by source and participant and was provided uncurated.

From its cysteine to its phenylalanine, the CDR3 spans 16 amino acids. Kept here is only the CDR3 DNA, which spans 48 bases and is read in frame from base 1. The junction shows trimming of 1 base on V and 8 bases on J, plus 17 bases between the germline ends. CDR1 SGHVS and CDR2 FNYEAQ were looked up in the germline V gene. The immunoSEQ Assay, a bias-controlled multiplex PCR, was used to amplify TCRbeta CDR3 regions from genomic DNA. On the study's bioinformatics: The number of nucleated cells in each sample was estimated by amplification of reference gene primers within the assay. To quantify the absolute abundance of each unique TCRbeta CDR3 rearrangement, sequence reads were collapsed and filtered. For each sample, productive Simpson clonality was calculated by taking the square root of Simpson's diversity index across productive rearrangements. TCRdb carries this immuneACCESS record with in-frame sequences only. Its versions omit some clonotypes, under half of them owing to an unresolved V gene in the studies checked, with the rest unexplained. V, J and clone size are taken as reported in that table, and D and trimming were inferred from the DNA itself. Present in this sample are approximately 210,000 clones, 85% of which were seen just once. The ten largest clones take up around 0.93% of the sample.

In Seattle, one collaborating source enrolled patients while the infection was active and tracked those patients longitudinally over the course of disease. Collaborating institutions collected whole blood in K2EDTA tubes following their own protocols. Collaborator samples were shipped for TCRbeta analysis as frozen whole blood, isolated PBMCs, or DNA extracted from either sample type. Sequences were obtained from peripheral blood. This sequence uses TRBV7-6 and TRBJ1-4; TRBD1 could be the D gene, as 6 bases match. The TCR sequence derives from a man aged 60 to 75 with COVID-19, enrolled during active disease. The DNA sequence is given as TGTGCCAGCAGCTTAGGATCGCGACAGGCGTACGAAAAACTGTTTTTT. This encodes CASSLGSRQAYEKLFF. This CDR3, with the reference TRBV7-6 and TRBJ1-4 proteins standing in past its ends, gives the full variable domain GAGVSQSPRYKVTKRGQDVALRCDPISGHVSLYWYRQALGQGPEFLTYFNYEAQQDKSGLPNDRFSAERPEGSISTLTIQRTEQRDSAMYRCASSLGSRQAYEKLFFGSGTQLSVL.